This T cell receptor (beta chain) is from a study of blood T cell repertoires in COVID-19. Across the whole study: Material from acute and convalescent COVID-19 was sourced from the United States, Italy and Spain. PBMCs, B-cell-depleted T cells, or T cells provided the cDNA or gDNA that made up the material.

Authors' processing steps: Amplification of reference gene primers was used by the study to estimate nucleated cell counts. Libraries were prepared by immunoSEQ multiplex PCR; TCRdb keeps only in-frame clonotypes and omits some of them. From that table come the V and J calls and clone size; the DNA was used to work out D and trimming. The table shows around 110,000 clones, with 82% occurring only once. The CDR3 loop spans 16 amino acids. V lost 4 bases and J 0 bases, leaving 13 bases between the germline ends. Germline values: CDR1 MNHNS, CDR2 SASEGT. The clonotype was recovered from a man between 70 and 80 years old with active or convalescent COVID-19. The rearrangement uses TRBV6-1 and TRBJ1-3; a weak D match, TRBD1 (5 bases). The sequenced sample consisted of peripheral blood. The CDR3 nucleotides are TGTGCCAGCAGTGCGACAGCTTTACTCTCTGGAAACACCATATATTTT. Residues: CASSATALLSGNTIYF.